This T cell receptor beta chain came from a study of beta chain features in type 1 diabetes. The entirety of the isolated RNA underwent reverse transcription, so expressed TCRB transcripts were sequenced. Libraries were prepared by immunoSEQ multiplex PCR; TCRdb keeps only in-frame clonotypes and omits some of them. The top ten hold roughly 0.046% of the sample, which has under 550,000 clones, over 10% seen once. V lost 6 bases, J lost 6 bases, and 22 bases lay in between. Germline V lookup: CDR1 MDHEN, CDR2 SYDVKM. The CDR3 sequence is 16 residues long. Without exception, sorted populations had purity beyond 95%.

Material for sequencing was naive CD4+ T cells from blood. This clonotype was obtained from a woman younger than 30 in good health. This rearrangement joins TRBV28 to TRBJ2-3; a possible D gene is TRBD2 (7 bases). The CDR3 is CASSPTRRGPGDTQYF. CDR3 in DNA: TGTGCCAGCAGCCCAACCCGGCGGGGGCCGGGGGATACGCAGTATTTT.